This record concerns one T cell receptor beta chain sequence. Profiling relied on immunoSEQ multiplex PCR, and the TCRdb table lists in-frame clones only, not all of them. The table records 45,000 or so clones, about 90% of them present only once. This specimen belongs to a study of OX40 agonist ivuxolimab in advanced cancers. V gave up 6 bases and J gave up 5 bases, with 20 bases separating them. Germline loops: CDR1 MNHEY, CDR2 SMNVEV (reference sequence). The CDR3 extends over 15 amino acids. Blood was sampled at baseline, cycle 4 day 1, and cycle 7 day 1. The TCR comes from an adult with an advanced solid tumor such as melanoma, head and neck, liver or kidney cancer. Here the sequenced sample was CD4+ or CD8+ T cells sorted from blood, taken in a trial of the OX40 agonist ivuxolimab. The J gene is TRBJ2-7, the V gene TRBV27, with a weak D call TRBD1 (6 bases). CDR3 sequence reads: CASSQRGRGTNEQYF. DNA of the CDR3: TGTGCCAGCAGCCAAAGGGGCAGGGGTACGAACGAGCAGTACTTC.